This TCR beta chain is from a study of blood T cells in healthy people across ages. Study as a whole: Roughly one uniquely barcoded beta molecule per two T cells was captured.

Overall study results and limits: For the donors, CMV status was unknown and possibly confounded expanded clonotype changes. Percentage of naive T cells showed a strong correlation with TCR beta diversity.

Samples each yielded at least 6 micrograms of total RNA. This CDR3 has 16 residues. Germline V CDR1 and CDR2: MDHEN, SYDVKM. V lost 2 bases and J lost 3, with 16 bases in between. There are a few counts of this clonotype. The antigen is unknown. The use of a sample-barcoded 5' primer and a J-beta primer mix characterized a second PCR of about 7 to 12 cycles. TCRdb ran MiXCR on the 5' RACE reads and lists one entry per CDR3 protein. The sample contains hundreds of thousands of distinct CDR3 sequences, roughly 21% of which appear only once. The J gene is TRBJ2-5, the V gene TRBV28, with D tentatively TRBD2 (5 bases). The specimen sequenced was blood. The sequence was collected from a man in his 70s in good health. In DNA, the CDR3 is TGTGCCAGCAGTTTAAGACTATACCCGCGGGAAGAGACCCAGTACTTC. This encodes CASSLRLYPREETQYF.